This is a list of T cell receptor beta chains from one sample in a study of T cells in Graves' hyperthyroidism and ophthalmopathy. TCRdb independently ran MiXCR on the multiplex PCR reads; one entry per CDR3 protein. Of about 570,000 distinct CDR3 sequences in the sample, about 14% were seen once. The sample taken for sequencing was blood. These receptors all come from a woman aged 40 to 55 with Graves' hyperthyroidism. CDR3s include the opening cysteine and the closing phenylalanine or tryptophan. Each record gives: D gene, J gene, clone size, V gene, CDR3 DNA, CDR3 protein. A D gene is named only where the DNA matches it firmly. Where a row states a size, it is once, few, many or the class of an expanded clone; other rows omit it.

>TRBD2|TRBJ2-3|many|TRBV14
TGTGCCAGCAGCCAAGATTTTCCAGCGGGAGGGAAAGATACGCAGTATTTT
CASSQDFPAGGKDTQYF
>TRBD2|TRBJ2-7|many|TRBV5-1
TGCGCCAGCAGCTGGGAAGCGGGAGTGGGGGACGAGCAGTACTTC
CASSWEAGVGDEQYF
>TRBD2|TRBJ2-1|many|TRBV6-6
TGTGCCAGCAGTTACTCTGTGGGAGGGCCCACCTACAATGAGCAGTTCTTC
CASSYSVGGPTYNEQFF
>-|TRBJ2-7|few|TRBV6-1
TGTGCCAGCAGCCTCCGGGACACCTACTACGAGCAGTACTTC
CASSLRDTYYEQYF
>-|TRBJ1-2|many|TRBV27
TGTGCCAGCAGTATTTATAGGGGCTATAAGGATGGCTACACCTTC
CASSIYRGYKDGYTF
>-|TRBJ2-1|few|TRBV20-1
TGCAGTGCTAGCTTACGGACTTTAACTAACAATGAGCAGTTCTTC
CSASLRTLTNNEQFF
>TRBD1|TRBJ1-6|many|TRBV18
TGTGCCAGCTCACCACCACGGACAGGGAATTCACCCCTCCACTTT
CASSPPRTGNSPLHF
>-|TRBJ2-1|many|TRBV14
TGTGCCAGCAGCCAAGAGTTGTTAGGCGATGAGCAGTTCTTC
CASSQELLGDEQFF
>TRBD1|TRBJ2-1|-|TRBV19
TGTGCCAGTAGCCCCCGAGACAGGGGCGTGAGCTATGAGCAGTTCTTC
CASSPRDRGVSYEQFF
>TRBD1|TRBJ2-7|many|TRBV27
TGTGCCAGCAGTACCCCGGACAGGGGGAGCGAGCAGTACTTC
CASSTPDRGSEQYF
>TRBD1|TRBJ2-3|few|TRBV6-1
TGTGCCAGCAGTAAGGCGCAGGGGGGCACAGATACGCAGTATTTT
CASSKAQGGTDTQYF
>TRBD1|TRBJ2-7|many|TRBV18
TGTGCCAGCTCACCACGAGGGACAGGGGAAGCCGAGCAGTACTTC
CASSPRGTGEAEQYF
>-|TRBJ2-1|-|TRBV20-1
TGCAGTGCGCGGACGAATCGCTTCTACAATGAGCAGTTCTTC
CSARTNRFYNEQFF
>-|TRBJ1-4|-|TRBV12-5
TGTGCTAGTGGCCCCTCAGGGAGTGAAAAACTGTTTTTT
CASGPSGSEKLFF
>-|TRBJ2-6|many|TRBV3-1
TGTGCCAGCAGCCAAGGTCTTTTGGGGGCCAACGTCCTGACTTTC
CASSQGLLGANVLTF
>-|TRBJ1-1|-|TRBV9
TGTGCCAGCAGCGTAGAACCGGAAAACACTGAAGCTTTCTTT
CASSVEPENTEAFF
>TRBD2|TRBJ2-7|many|TRBV20-1
TGCAGTGCTAGGGGACTAGCGGTCTCCTACGAGCAGTACTTC
CSARGLAVSYEQYF
>TRBD1|TRBJ1-1|few|TRBV29-1
TGCAGCGTCGACAGGGGCGTCACTGAAGCTTTCTTT
CSVDRGVTEAFF
>-|TRBJ1-4|few|TRBV13
TGTGCCAGCAGCGAGCGGACGGAACGAGGGGGTGAAAAACTGTTTTTT
CASSERTERGGEKLFF
>-|TRBJ2-2|many|TRBV28
TGTGCCAGCAGGAAACAGCCGCTCGGGGAGCTGTTTTTT
CASRKQPLGELFF
>TRBD2|TRBJ2-5|many|TRBV30
TGTGCCTGGAGTGTGACTAGCGGAGAGACCCAGTACTTC
CAWSVTSGETQYF
>TRBD2|TRBJ2-1|many|TRBV20-1
TGCAGTGCTAGACGCGGGAGCTCCTACAATGAGCAGTTCTTC
CSARRGSSYNEQFF
>-|TRBJ1-5|-|TRBV28
TGTGCCAGCAGCACCACGCAGCCCCAGCATTTT
CASSTTQPQHF
>-|TRBJ2-7|few|TRBV3-1
TGTGCCAGCAGCCAGCTCAGTTCCCCCTACGAGCAGTACTTC
CASSQLSSPYEQYF
>-|TRBJ1-3|-|TRBV28
TGTGCCAGCAGTCTCCCCCACAGAGCCGGAAACACCATATATTTT
CASSLPHRAGNTIYF
>-|TRBJ1-1|many|TRBV12-3/TRBV12-4
TGTGCCAGCAGCGTAGGGGTAGACACTGAAGCTTTCTTT
CASSVGVDTEAFF
>-|TRBJ2-5|-|TRBV15
TGTGCCACTAGGGCTAGCGAGTCGGAGACCCAGTACTTC
CATRASESETQYF
>TRBD2|TRBJ2-4|many|TRBV20-1
TGCAGTTCGACTAGCGGGGAAGAAAACATTCAGTACTTC
CSSTSGEENIQYF
>TRBD1|TRBJ2-3|-|TRBV9
TGTGCCAGCAGCGCTCGACAGGGGGGCACAGATACGCAGTATTTT
CASSARQGGTDTQYF
>TRBD2|TRBJ2-3|-|TRBV5-1
TGCGCCAGCACAAGCGGGAGGGCCACAGATACGCAGTATTTT
CASTSGRATDTQYF
>-|TRBJ1-1|-|TRBV10-2
TGCGCCAGCACGGGGGGGGAGAACACTGAAGCTTTCTTT
CASTGGENTEAFF
>TRBD2|TRBJ2-3|few|TRBV15
TGTGCCACCAGCAGCGGGGGACTAGCAGGAGATACGCAGTATTTT
CATSSGGLAGDTQYF
>TRBD1|TRBJ2-5|many|TRBV28
TGTGCCAGCAGTTTCGTCTCGACAGGGGGCTCGGAGACCCAGTACTTC
CASSFVSTGGSETQYF
>TRBD2|TRBJ2-3|many|TRBV29-1
TGCAGCGTTCTGAAGCTAGCGGGACCTACAGATACGCAGTATTTT
CSVLKLAGPTDTQYF
>-|TRBJ1-6|many|TRBV7-8
TGTGCCAGCAGCTTAGATCGAGCTAATTCACCCCTCCACTTT
CASSLDRANSPLHF
>-|TRBJ2-2|-|TRBV9
TGTGCCAGCAGCGCCCGGGGAGCAGCAGGGAACACCGGGGAGCTGTTTTTT
CASSARGAAGNTGELFF
>-|TRBJ2-7|-|TRBV7-9
TGTTCCAGCACCTTAGCGGAGAGCTACGAGCAGTACTTC
CSSTLAESYEQYF
>TRBD2|TRBJ2-1|many|TRBV7-8
TGTGCCAGCAGCACCCTAGCGGGAGGCGGGTACAATGAGCAGTTCTTC
CASSTLAGGGYNEQFF
>-|TRBJ2-7|few|TRBV29-1
TGCAGCGCTACATTTCCCTCCTACGAGCAGTACTTC
CSATFPSYEQYF
>-|TRBJ2-7|many|TRBV5-1
TGCGCCAGCAGCTTGGAGGGGCGGTACTCCTACGAGCAGTACTTC
CASSLEGRYSYEQYF
>-|TRBJ2-7|many|TRBV27
TGTGCCAGCAGTTTGACATGGGAACGGATCTACGAGCAGTACTTC
CASSLTWERIYEQYF
>-|TRBJ2-5|-|TRBV20-1
TGCAGTGCTACCTTACCACGGGGGTTGTTAGAGACCCAGTACTTC
CSATLPRGLLETQYF
>TRBD1|TRBJ1-3|-|TRBV27
TGTGCCAGCACTTCCTACAGGGGGCGCGTTTCTGGAAACACCATATATTTT
CASTSYRGRVSGNTIYF
>-|TRBJ2-1|many|TRBV27
TGTGCCAGCCCTGGCGGGGGCAACAATGAGCAGTTCTTC
CASPGGGNNEQFF
>TRBD2|TRBJ2-1|-|TRBV24-1
TGTGCCACCAGTGACCAAGGACTAGCGGGAGGGATTGGGTCCTACAATGAGCAGTTCTTC
CATSDQGLAGGIGSYNEQFF
>-|TRBJ2-3|many|TRBV28
TGTGCCAGCAAAGGTAGCACAGATACGCAGTATTTT
CASKGSTDTQYF
>-|TRBJ1-5|-|TRBV29-1
TGCAGCGTCGGCAAAAGCAATCAGCCCCAGCATTTT
CSVGKSNQPQHF
>-|TRBJ1-3|-|TRBV7-2
TGTGCCAGCAGCTCTGAATACACCATATATTTT
CASSSEYTIYF